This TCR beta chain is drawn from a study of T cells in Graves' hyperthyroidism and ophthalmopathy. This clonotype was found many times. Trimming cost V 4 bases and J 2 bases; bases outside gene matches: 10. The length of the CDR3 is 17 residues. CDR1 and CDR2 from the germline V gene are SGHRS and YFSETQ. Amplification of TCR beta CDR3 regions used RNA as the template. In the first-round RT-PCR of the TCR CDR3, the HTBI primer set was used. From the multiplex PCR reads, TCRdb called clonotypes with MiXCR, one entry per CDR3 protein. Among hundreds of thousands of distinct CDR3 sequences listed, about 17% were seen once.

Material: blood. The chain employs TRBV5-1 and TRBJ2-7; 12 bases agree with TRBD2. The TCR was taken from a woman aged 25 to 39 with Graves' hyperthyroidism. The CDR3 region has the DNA TGCGCCAGCAGCCTTCGGAGGACTAGCGGGATACCCTACGAGCAGTACTTC. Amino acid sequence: CASSLRRTSGIPYEQYF. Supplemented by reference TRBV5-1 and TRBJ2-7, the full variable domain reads KAGVTQTPRYLIKTRGQQVTLSCSPISGHRSVSWYQQTPGQGLQFLFEYFSETQRNKGNFPGRFSGRQFSNSRSEMNVSTLELGDSALYLCASSLRRTSGIPYEQYFGPGTRLTVT.